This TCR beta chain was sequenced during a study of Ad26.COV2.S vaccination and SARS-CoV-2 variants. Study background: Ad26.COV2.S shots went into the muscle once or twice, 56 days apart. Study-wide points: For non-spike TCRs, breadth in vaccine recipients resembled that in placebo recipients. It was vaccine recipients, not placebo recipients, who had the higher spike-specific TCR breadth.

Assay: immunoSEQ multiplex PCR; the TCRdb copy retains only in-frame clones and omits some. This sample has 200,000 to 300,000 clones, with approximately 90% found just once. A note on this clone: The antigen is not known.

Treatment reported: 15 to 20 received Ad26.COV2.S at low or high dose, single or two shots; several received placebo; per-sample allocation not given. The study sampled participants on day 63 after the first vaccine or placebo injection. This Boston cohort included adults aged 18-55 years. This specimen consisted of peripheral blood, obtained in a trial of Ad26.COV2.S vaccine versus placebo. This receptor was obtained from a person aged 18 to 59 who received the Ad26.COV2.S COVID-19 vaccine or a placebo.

The CDR3 DNA is TGTGCCACCACGGGACAGGGTTCAACTAATGAAAAACTGTTTTTT. This codes for CATTGQGSTNEKLFF. The genes are TRBV6-6 and TRBJ1-4, with TRBD1 identical over 9 bases. Germline trimming cut 10 bases from V and 0 bases from J; bases unmatched to any gene: 6. CDR3 length: 15 amino acids. Looked up from germline, CDR1 is MNHNY and CDR2 is SVGAGI (reference sequence).